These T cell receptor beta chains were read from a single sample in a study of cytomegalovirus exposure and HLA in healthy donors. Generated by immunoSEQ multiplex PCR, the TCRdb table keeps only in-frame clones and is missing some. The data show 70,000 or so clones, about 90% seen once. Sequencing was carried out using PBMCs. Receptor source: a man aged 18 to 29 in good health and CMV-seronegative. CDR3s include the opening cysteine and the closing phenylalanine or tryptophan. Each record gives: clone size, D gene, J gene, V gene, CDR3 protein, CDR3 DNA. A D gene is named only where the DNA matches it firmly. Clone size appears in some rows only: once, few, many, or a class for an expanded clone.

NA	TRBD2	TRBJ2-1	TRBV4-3	CASSQGTSGGLYNEQFF	TGCGCCAGCAGCCAAGGGACTAGCGGGGGACTCTACAATGAGCAGTTCTTC
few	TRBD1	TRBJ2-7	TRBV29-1	CSVGTGEYEQYF	TGCAGCGTGGGGACAGGGGAGTACGAGCAGTACTTC
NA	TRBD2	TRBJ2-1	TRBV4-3	CASSFWGGGSGNEQFF	TGCGCCAGCAGCTTCTGGGGGGGAGGCTCTGGGAATGAGCAGTTCTTC
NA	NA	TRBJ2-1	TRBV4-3	CASSHFGSSVEQFF	TGCGCCAGCAGCCATTTCGGGAGTTCCGTTGAGCAGTTCTTC
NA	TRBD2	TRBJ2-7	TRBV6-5	CASSPRLAGAYEQYF	TGTGCCAGCAGTCCGAGACTAGCGGGGGCCTACGAGCAGTACTTC
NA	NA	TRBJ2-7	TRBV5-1	CASSLAVTAASYEQYF	TGCGCCAGCAGCTTGGCCGTTACCGCAGCTAGTTACGAGCAGTACTTC
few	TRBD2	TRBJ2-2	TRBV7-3	CASSLVAGGGTGELFF	TGTGCCAGCAGCCTAGTTGCGGGAGGGGGCACCGGGGAGCTGTTTTTT
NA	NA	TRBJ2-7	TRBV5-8	CASSRGSGMVNYEQYF	TGTGCCAGCAGCCGGGGTAGCGGAATGGTAAACTACGAGCAGTACTTC
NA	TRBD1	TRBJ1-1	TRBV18	CASSPGMGQGRIPNTEAFF	TGTGCCAGCTCACCAGGGATGGGACAGGGACGTATTCCGAACACTGAAGCTTTCTTT
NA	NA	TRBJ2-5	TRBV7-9	CASSDGDFVKTQYF	TGTGCCAGCAGTGATGGGGACTTTGTCAAGACCCAGTACTTC
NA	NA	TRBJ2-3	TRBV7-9	CASSLRLDLGDTQYF	TGTGCCAGCAGCTTGAGACTAGACCTGGGAGATACGCAGTATTTT
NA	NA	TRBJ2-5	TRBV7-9	CASSAPYRESRETQYF	TGTGCCAGCAGCGCTCCCTACAGGGAAAGTCGAGAGACCCAGTACTTC
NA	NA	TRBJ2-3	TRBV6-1	CASSTGFLDTQYF	TGTGCCAGCAGTACAGGGTTCTTAGATACGCAGTATTTT
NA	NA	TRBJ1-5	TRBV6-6	CASSYGGDASPQHF	TGTGCCAGCAGTTACGGGGGGGATGCGAGCCCCCAGCATTTT
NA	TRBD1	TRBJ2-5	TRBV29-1	CSGGQGRQETQYF	TGCAGCGGTGGACAGGGAAGGCAAGAGACCCAGTACTTC
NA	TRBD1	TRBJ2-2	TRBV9	CASSVDGQGKTGELFF	TGTGCCAGCAGCGTAGATGGACAGGGCAAGACCGGGGAGCTGTTTTTT
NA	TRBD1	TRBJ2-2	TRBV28	CASSSLGTGFPGELFF	TGTGCCAGCAGTTCACTCGGGACAGGGTTTCCCGGGGAGCTGTTTTTT
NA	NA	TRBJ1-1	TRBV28	CASSFPREWNTEAFF	TGTGCCAGCAGTTTCCCCCGCGAGTGGAACACTGAAGCTTTCTTT
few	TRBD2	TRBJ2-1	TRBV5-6	CASSSTPTSGSYNEQFF	TGTGCCAGCAGCTCAACCCCCACTAGCGGGTCCTACAATGAGCAGTTCTTC
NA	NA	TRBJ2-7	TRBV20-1	CSARPYEQYF	TGCAGTGCTAGACCATACGAGCAGTACTTC
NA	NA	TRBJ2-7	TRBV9	CASSALQGSYEQYF	TGTGCCAGCAGCGCTTTACAGGGCTCCTACGAGCAGTACTTC
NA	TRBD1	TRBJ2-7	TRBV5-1	CASSLTGVYEQYF	TGCGCCAGCAGCTTGACAGGGGTCTACGAGCAGTACTTC
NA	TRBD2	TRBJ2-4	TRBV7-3	CASSPHSGAGNIQYF	TGTGCCAGCAGCCCACATAGCGGGGCGGGAAACATTCAGTACTTC
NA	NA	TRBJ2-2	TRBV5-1	CASSLEGSGNTGELFF	TGCGCCAGCAGCTTGGAAGGCTCGGGGAACACCGGGGAGCTGTTTTTT
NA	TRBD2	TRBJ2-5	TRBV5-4	CASSLGPETSGQETQYF	TGTGCCAGCAGCTTGGGCCCGGAGACTAGCGGACAAGAGACCCAGTACTTC
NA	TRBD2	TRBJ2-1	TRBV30	CAWSPTSGSYNEQFF	TGTGCCTGGAGTCCGACTAGCGGGTCCTACAATGAGCAGTTCTTC
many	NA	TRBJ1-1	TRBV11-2	CASSSGSAAFF	TGTGCCAGCAGCTCGGGGAGTGCAGCTTTCTTT
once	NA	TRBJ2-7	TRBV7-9	CASSLAFGVDSYEQYF	TGTGCCAGCAGCTTAGCGTTCGGGGTTGACTCCTACGAGCAGTACTTC
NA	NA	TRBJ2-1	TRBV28	CASSLRGYEQFF	TGTGCCAGCAGTCTAAGGGGATATGAGCAGTTCTTC
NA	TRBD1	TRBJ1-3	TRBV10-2	CASSVQGMAGNTIYF	TGCGCCAGCAGTGTACAGGGGATGGCTGGAAACACCATATATTTT
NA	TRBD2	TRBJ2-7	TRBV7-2	CASSASGTLYEQYF	TGTGCCAGCAGCGCTAGCGGGACCCTCTACGAGCAGTACTTC
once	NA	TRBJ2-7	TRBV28	CASSFRHEQYF	TGTGCCAGCAGTTTCCGTCACGAGCAGTACTTC
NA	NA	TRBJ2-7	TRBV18	CASSPFSDTYEQYF	TGTGCCAGCTCACCATTTTCGGACACCTACGAGCAGTACTTC
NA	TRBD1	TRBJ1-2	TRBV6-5	CASSYSATGNYGYTF	TGTGCCAGCAGTTACTCGGCGACAGGGAACTATGGCTACACCTTC
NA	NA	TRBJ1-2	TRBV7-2	CASSLTGDYGYTF	TGTGCCAGCAGCTTAACAGGTGACTATGGCTACACCTTC
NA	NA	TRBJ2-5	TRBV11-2	CASSLRTGIGQETQYF	TGTGCCAGCAGCTTAAGGACGGGGATAGGCCAAGAGACCCAGTACTTC